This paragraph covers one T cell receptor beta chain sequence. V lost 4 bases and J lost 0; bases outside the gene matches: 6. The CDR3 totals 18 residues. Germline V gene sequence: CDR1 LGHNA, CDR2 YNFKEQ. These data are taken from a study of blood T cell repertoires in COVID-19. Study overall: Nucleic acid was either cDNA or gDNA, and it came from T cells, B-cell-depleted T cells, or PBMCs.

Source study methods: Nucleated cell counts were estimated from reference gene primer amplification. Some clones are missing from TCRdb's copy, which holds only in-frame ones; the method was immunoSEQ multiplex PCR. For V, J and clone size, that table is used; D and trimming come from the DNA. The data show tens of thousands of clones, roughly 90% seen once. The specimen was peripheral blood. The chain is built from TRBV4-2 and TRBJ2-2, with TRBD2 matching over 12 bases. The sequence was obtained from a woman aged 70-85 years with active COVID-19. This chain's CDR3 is CASSLGLAGSSNTGELFF. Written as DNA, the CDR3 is TGTGCCAGCAGCCTAGGACTAGCGGGGTCCTCGAACACCGGGGAGCTGTTTTTT.